The 22 T cell receptor beta chains below were found in one sample sequenced in a study of blood T cell repertoires in COVID-19 (dated by TCRdb to about 2020). The library was generated by the immunoSEQ multiplex PCR assay. Not all clones reach the TCRdb copy of this immuneACCESS table, which keeps in-frame sequences only. Checked studies attribute under half of the gap to unresolved V genes and leave the rest unexplained. This sample has about 78,000 clones in its table, and about 90% of those were observed once. The ten largest clonotypes hold around 0.96% of the sample. The sample consisted of peripheral blood. The receptors were gathered from a woman aged 50 to 60 in a cohort sampled during active COVID-19.

The V gene is TRBV18, the J gene TRBJ2-3, with 8 bases matching TRBD2. The germline V gene encodes CDR1 KGHSH and CDR2 LQKENI. Trimming took 3 bases from V and 0 from J; bases not matched to a gene: 8. The CDR3 has 17 amino acids. The CDR3 nucleotides are TGTGCCAGCTCACCGACGATAGCGGGAAAGAGCACAGATACGCAGTATTTT. Residues: CASSPTIAGKSTDTQYF. The complete variable domain, with remaining parts taken from reference TRBV18 and TRBJ2-3, reads NAGVMQNPRHLVRRRGQEARLRCSPMKGHSHVYWYRQLPEEGLKFMVYLQKENIIDESGMPKERFSAEFPKEGPSILRIQQVVRGDSAAYFCASSPTIAGKSTDTQYFGPGTRLTVL.

This clone was seen only a few times. The rearrangement uses TRBV18 and TRBJ1-5; the D gene is possibly TRBD1 (5 bases). Trimming took 9 bases from V and 4 from J, leaving 16 bases between them. The germline V gene has CDR1 KGHSH and CDR2 LQKENI. CDR3 length: 14 amino acids. CDR3 sequence (DNA): TGTGCCAGTAAAACGGGCAGGGAAAATCAGCCCCAGCATTTT. It encodes CASKTGRENQPQHF.

V and J are TRBV28 and TRBJ2-1; D gene unclear. Trimming took off 8 bases at V and 9 bases at J, with 17 bases between the two ends. The germline CDR1 and CDR2 sequences are MDHEN and SYDVKM. The CDR3 is 13 amino acids. The CDR3 reads CASPQGRVVEQFF. The CDR3 DNA follows: TGTGCCAGCCCTCAAGGCCGGGTAGTTGAGCAGTTCTTC.

The V gene is TRBV2, the J gene TRBJ1-4; TRBD1 matches 7 bases. Germline values: CDR1 SNHLY, CDR2 FYNNEI. After removal of 6 bases from V and 5 bases from J, the junction contained 9 bases not matched to a gene. This CDR3 has 15 amino acids. The CDR3 loop reads CASRDGTAWNEKLFF. For the CDR3, the DNA is TGTGCCAGCAGGGACGGGACAGCTTGGAATGAAAAACTGTTTTTT. Using reference TRBV2 and TRBJ1-4 for the parts outside the CDR3, the full variable domain is EPEVTQTPSHQVTQMGQEVILRCVPISNHLYFYWYRQILGQKVEFLVSFYNNEISEKSEIFDDQFSVERPDGSNFTLKIRSTKLEDSAMYFCASRDGTAWNEKLFFGSGTQLSVL.

The V and J genes are TRBV28 and TRBJ2-5; 9 bases match TRBD1. This CDR3 comprises 13 residues. With V trimmed by 8 bases and J by 3 bases, 4 bases remained unmatched. Germline CDR1 and CDR2: MDHEN and SYDVKM. The CDR3 bases are TGTGCCAGCGCCGGGACAGGGAAAGAGACCCAGTACTTC. It translates to CASAGTGKETQYF.

This sequence joins TRBV18 and TRBJ2-2; 8 bases agree with TRBD1. Germline V gene lookup returns CDR1 KGHSH and CDR2 LQKENI. The CDR3 extends over 17 amino acids. The V and J ends lost 2 bases and 6 bases, in that order; junction bases with no gene match: 11. The chain's CDR3 is CASSPSRTGTSSGELFF. The CDR3 region has the DNA TGTGCCAGCTCACCAAGTCGGACAGGGACGTCGTCCGGGGAGCTGTTTTTT.

The rearrangement uses TRBV27 and TRBJ1-2; D ambiguous. The CDR3 is 14 residues long. CDR1 and CDR2 from the germline V gene are MNHEY and SMNVEV (reference sequence). Trimming cost V 5 bases and J 3 bases, with 13 bases left between them. The CDR3 spells CASSPGIEDYGYTF. CDR3 in DNA: TGTGCCAGCAGTCCCGGGATAGAGGACTATGGCTACACCTTC.

The chain has TRBV28 and TRBJ1-5, with 9 positions matching TRBD1. The germline gives CDR1 MDHEN, CDR2 SYDVKM. This CDR3 is built from 15 residues. V lost 4 bases, J lost 4 bases, and 5 bases stayed unmatched. The CDR3: CASSSPGQGNQPQHF. Written as DNA, the CDR3 is TGTGCCAGCAGTTCTCCCGGACAGGGGAATCAGCCCCAGCATTTT.

V is TRBV6-5 and J is TRBJ1-2; TRBD1 aligns across 9 bases. The CDR3 contains 15 residues. In germline, CDR1 is MNHEY, CDR2 SVGAGI. The ends lost 6 bases at V and 7 bases at J; junction bases unmatched: 12. The DNA of the CDR3 is TGTGCCAGCAGCCCGGTGGGACAGGGTATAAGTGGCTACACCTTC. It specifies CASSPVGQGISGYTF.

In DNA form, the CDR3 reads TGTGCCAGCACCCGTTCCAGGGGGGACACCGGGGAGCTGTTTTTT. Translation gives CASTRSRGDTGELFF. This chain links TRBV18 with TRBJ2-2, with D perhaps TRBD1 (7 bases). The CDR3 is 15 residues long. Germline V lookup: CDR1 KGHSH, CDR2 LQKENI. Trimming took 8 bases from V and 3 from J, leaving 16 bases between them.

This clone is a singleton in its sample. The chain is built from TRBV9 and TRBJ2-1, with unresolved D. V was shortened by 0 bases and J by 0 bases, with 10 bases between the two germline ends. The CDR3 loop spans 16 amino acids. Germline values: CDR1 SGDLS, CDR2 YYNGEE. The CDR3 DNA sequence: TGTGCCAGCAGCGTAGGGAGCGCCTACTCCTACAATGAGCAGTTCTTC. Translating it yields CASSVGSAYSYNEQFF.

This chain uses TRBV7-9 with TRBJ2-7; TRBD2 aligns across 7 bases. This CDR3 region has 16 residues. V shed 0 bases, J shed 5 bases, and the junction held 10 bases outside the gene matches. CDR1 is SEHNR, CDR2 FQNEAQ, per germline (reference sequence). The CDR3, as DNA: TGTGCCAGCAGCTTAGCAGCGGGGAGGAGGAACCACGAGCAGTACTTC. Translated: CASSLAAGRRNHEQYF.

The chain has TRBV7-9 and TRBJ2-1; TRBD1 matches 7 bases. The germline gives CDR1 SEHNR, CDR2 FQNEAQ (reference sequence). J lost 5 bases, V lost 5 bases, and 9 bases had no gene match. The CDR3 runs to 15 residues. For the CDR3, the DNA is TGTGCCAGCAGCCCCCAGACAGGGATGAACAATGAGCAGTTCTTC. Translating gives CASSPQTGMNNEQFF.

This clone has only a few counts. This rearrangement joins TRBV28 to TRBJ2-4, with 11 bases fitting TRBD2. V lost 5 bases to trimming and J lost 5 bases; unmatched junction nucleotides: 2. Germline CDR1 reads MDHEN; CDR2 reads SYDVKM. The CDR3 consists of 14 residues. The CDR3: CASSEGLAENIQYF. The DNA for the CDR3 is TGTGCCAGCAGTGAGGGACTAGCGGAAAACATTCAGTACTTC.

The CDR3 reads CASSGVAGELFF. DNA of the CDR3: TGTGCCAGCAGCGGTGTGGCCGGGGAGCTGTTTTTT. The chain has TRBV12-3 or TRBV12-4 and TRBJ2-2; the D is unclear. The CDR3 contains 12 residues. V dropped 6 bases and J dropped 6 bases, with 8 bases sitting between them.

This sequence joins TRBV2 and TRBJ2-1; TRBD1 agrees at 7 bases. Losses at the gene ends were 7 bases for V and 6 bases for J; bases not matched to a gene: 6. The CDR3 runs to 13 residues. The V gene's germline CDR1 is SNHLY and CDR2 FYNNEI. CDR3: CASISGGSNEQFF. The CDR3 DNA sequence: TGTGCCAGCATATCAGGGGGAAGCAATGAGCAGTTCTTC.

The chain is built from TRBV4-2 and TRBJ2-1, with 8 bases that match TRBD2. Trimming at V came to 4 bases and at J to 7 bases, leaving 9 bases not matched to a gene. The CDR3 is 15 amino acids. Germline V gene sequence: CDR1 LGHNA, CDR2 YNFKEQ. The CDR3 loop reads CASSPIIAGLNEQFF. The CDR3 coding sequence is TGTGCCAGCAGCCCAATAATAGCGGGATTAAATGAGCAGTTCTTC.

This chain connects TRBV27 to TRBJ1-5; the D gene is possibly TRBD1 (5 bases). The CDR3 length is 14 residues. V was trimmed by 0 bases and J by 6 bases, leaving 9 bases between them. Germline V CDR1 and CDR2: MNHEY, SMNVEV (reference sequence). DNA of the CDR3: TGTGCCAGCAGTTTATCAGGGGATGGTCAGCCCCAGCATTTT. Translation: CASSLSGDGQPQHF.

The V and J genes are TRBV24-1 and TRBJ2-3; a possible D gene is TRBD2 (5 bases). The CDR3 runs to 15 residues. Trimming took off 6 bases at V and 4 bases at J, with 16 bases between the two ends. Germline CDR1 is KGHDR and CDR2 is SFDVKD. CDR3 residues: CATSLTDWGADTQYF. CDR3 in DNA: TGTGCCACCAGTCTGACCGATTGGGGAGCAGATACGCAGTATTTT.

The chain is built from TRBV5-5 and TRBJ1-6, with 11 bases identical to TRBD1. The CDR3 consists of 19 residues. Germline CDR1 and CDR2: SGHKS and YYEKEE (reference sequence). V lost 3 bases, J lost 9 bases, and 17 bases stayed unmatched. CDR3 protein: CASSSFPGTGGSEGSPLHF. In nucleotides, the CDR3 is TGTGCCAGCAGCTCGTTCCCCGGGACAGGGGGTTCGGAGGGTTCACCCCTCCACTTT. Filled out from reference TRBV5-5 and TRBJ1-6, the complete variable domain reads DAGVTQSPTHLIKTRGQQVTLRCSPISGHKSVSWYQQVLGQGPQFIFQYYEKEERGRGNFPDRFSARQFPNYSSELNVNALLLGDSALYLCASSSFPGTGGSEGSPLHFGNGTRLTVT.

This clone appeared a single time. V gene TRBV27 combines with J gene TRBJ1-2; 8 bases match TRBD1. This CDR3 contains 16 residues. V shed 5 bases, J shed 5 bases, and the junction held 13 bases outside the gene matches. Per the germline V gene, CDR1 is MNHEY and CDR2 is SMNVEV (reference sequence). In DNA form, the CDR3 reads TGTGCCAGCAGTGAAGGTCTCGGGACAGGAGGATATGGCTACACCTTC. It yields the protein CASSEGLGTGGYGYTF.

V gene TRBV11-2 combines with J gene TRBJ2-1; D gene uncertain. Germline lookup yields CDR1 SGHAT and CDR2 FQNNGV. The CDR3 has 14 residues. Deletions cut 3 bases from V and 10 bases from J, with 16 bases between. The CDR3 coding sequence is TGTGCCAGCAGCTTCGAACTGGTCCTCCCGGAGCAGTTCTTC. It codes for CASSFELVLPEQFF.